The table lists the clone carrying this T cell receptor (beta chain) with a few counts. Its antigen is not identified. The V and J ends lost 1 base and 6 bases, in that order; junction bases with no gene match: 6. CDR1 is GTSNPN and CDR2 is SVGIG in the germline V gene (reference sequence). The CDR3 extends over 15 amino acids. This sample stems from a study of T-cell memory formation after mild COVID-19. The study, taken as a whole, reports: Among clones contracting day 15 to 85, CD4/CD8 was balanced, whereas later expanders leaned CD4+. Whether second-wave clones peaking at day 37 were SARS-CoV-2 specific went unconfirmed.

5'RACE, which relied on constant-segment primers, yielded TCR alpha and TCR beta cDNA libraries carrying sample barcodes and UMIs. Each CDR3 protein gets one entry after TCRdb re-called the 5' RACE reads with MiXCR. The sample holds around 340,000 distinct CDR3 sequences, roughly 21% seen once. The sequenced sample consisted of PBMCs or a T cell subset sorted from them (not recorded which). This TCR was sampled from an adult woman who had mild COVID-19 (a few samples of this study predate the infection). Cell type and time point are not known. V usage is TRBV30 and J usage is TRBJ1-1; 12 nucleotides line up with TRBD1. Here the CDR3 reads CAWSARGQGASEAFF. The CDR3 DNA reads TGTGCCTGGAGTGCGAGGGGACAGGGGGCGTCTGAAGCTTTCTTT.